Included here is one T cell receptor (beta chain) sequence, with context. CDR3 size: 15 residues. The germline gives CDR1 SEHNR, CDR2 FQNEAQ (reference sequence). Trimming took off 2 bases at V and 3 bases at J, with 11 bases between the two ends. Researchers ran the PCR with 60 Vbeta and 13 Jbeta primers. The method was immunoSEQ multiplex PCR; TCRdb's version includes in-frame clones alone and lacks a portion of them. The table includes about 50,000 clones, 72% detected once. The data were taken from a study of cytomegalovirus exposure and HLA in healthy donors. The sample consisted of PBMCs. This chain uses TRBV7-9 with TRBJ2-1; D might be TRBD2 (6 bases). The receptor comes from a woman aged 45-59 years in good health and CMV-seronegative. CDR3 loop: CASSLPGLNYNEQFF. The CDR3 DNA follows: TGTGCCAGCAGCTTACCGGGACTGAACTACAATGAGCAGTTCTTC.